This is a list of T cell receptor beta chains from one sample in a study of regulatory T cells in long-lasting Graves disease. Via MiXCR, TCRdb re-called the multiplex PCR reads, giving one row per CDR3 protein. This table holds 500,000 to 800,000 distinct CDR3 sequences, approximately 29% found once. Sequenced material: peripheral blood mononuclear cells (PBMCs), taken when the disease was refractory, from a patient treated with antithyroid drugs. The receptor set was obtained from a female donor with Graves disease. Both conserved end residues are part of each CDR3. A D gene is named only where the DNA matches it firmly. A clone size is listed for some rows: how often the clone was seen (once, few, many), or a class if it is expanded.

abundance	j_gene	d_gene	v_gene	CDR3nt	CDR3aa
-	TRBJ1-2	TRBD1	TRBV28	TGTGCCAGCAGTTACAGGGGCGGCTATGGCTACACCTTC	CASSYRGGYGYTF
-	TRBJ2-3	-	TRBV11-1	TGTGCCAGCAGCCCAGAGGGTGCTAGCACAGATACGCAGTATTTT	CASSPEGASTDTQYF
-	TRBJ1-1	-	TRBV19	TGTGCCAGTAGTATAGTTCGCCAGGGGCGCGTAAACACTGAAGCTTTCTTT	CASSIVRQGRVNTEAFF
-	TRBJ2-1	-	TRBV9	TGTGCCAGCAGTCCAGTGGACTACAATGAGCAGTTCTTC	CASSPVDYNEQFF
few	TRBJ2-3	TRBD2	TRBV10-3	TGTGCCATCAGTGAGAGTAGAACGGGAGGAGATACGCAGTATTTT	CAISESRTGGDTQYF
many	TRBJ1-2	TRBD1	TRBV12-3/TRBV12-4	TGTGCCACCAGCCAGGGACAGGGGTATGGCTACACCTTC	CATSQGQGYGYTF
many	TRBJ1-1	-	TRBV28	TGTGCCAGCAGTTTGATCTCTGGGAACACTGAAGCTTTCTTT	CASSLISGNTEAFF
-	TRBJ1-4	-	TRBV27	TGTGCCAGCAGTTGGACAGTAAATGAAAAACTGTTTTTT	CASSWTVNEKLFF
-	TRBJ1-2	TRBD1	TRBV6-1	TGTGCCAGCAACCAGCTCCGGACAGGGGGCGCCTATGGCTACACCTTC	CASNQLRTGGAYGYTF
few	TRBJ1-5	-	TRBV25-1	TGTGCCAGCAGTGAAGCGGGACGGGCGCTCGGGCCCCAGCATTTT	CASSEAGRALGPQHF
-	TRBJ2-7	-	TRBV6-2/TRBV6-3	TGTGCCAGCAGCCTGAGCGGAGGGGTCTACGAGCAGTACTTC	CASSLSGGVYEQYF
few	TRBJ1-1	-	TRBV10-3	TGTGCCATCAGTGCGGGGATGAACACTGAAGCTTTCTTT	CAISAGMNTEAFF
-	TRBJ1-2	-	TRBV13	TGTGCCAGCAGCTTAGGAACAGGGCGGTTAGACTATGGCTACACCTTC	CASSLGTGRLDYGYTF
many	TRBJ1-1	-	TRBV28	TGTGCCAGCAGGTTGCGGCGCACTGAAGCTTTCTTT	CASRLRRTEAFF
few	TRBJ2-7	TRBD1	TRBV4-1	TGCGCCAGCAGCCATGGGGGACAGGGGTCCTACGAGCAGTACTTC	CASSHGGQGSYEQYF
few	TRBJ2-3	TRBD2	TRBV6-1	TGTGCCAGCAGTGAAGGGGCGGGAGGTGGGGAAGATACGCAGTATTTT	CASSEGAGGGEDTQYF
many	TRBJ1-1	-	TRBV12-3/TRBV12-4	TGTGCCAGCAGTTTCGGGTTGACAGAGAACGCTTTCTTT	CASSFGLTENAFF
many	TRBJ1-1	TRBD1	TRBV27	TGTGCCAGCAGACGACAGGGCACCACTGAAGCTTTCTTT	CASRRQGTTEAFF